The sequence of this TCR beta chain was determined in a study of response to subunit inactivated influenza vaccine. Each CDR3 protein is one row after TCRdb ran MiXCR on the RT-PCR reads. The sample yields roughly 500,000 distinct CDR3 sequences, roughly 23% seen once. The length of the CDR3 is 14 residues. The V end was cut by 5 bases, the J end by 1 base, with 12 bases between. In this sample, this clonotype turned up a few times. Separately, the same data were catalogued under a study of T cells expressing NK-cell markers. From that second work: Researchers built TCR beta cDNA using 5'RACE template switching with UMIs.

Sequences were derived from CD4+ T cells sorted from PBMCs, sampled less than 13 days after vaccination. V gene TRBV12-3 or TRBV12-4 combines with J gene TRBJ2-7, with D perhaps TRBD2 (6 bases). The receptor comes from a man over 45 who received an inactivated influenza vaccine. CDR3 region: CASSGTGGSYEQYF. The CDR3 coding sequence is TGTGCCAGCAGTGGCACCGGGGGATCCTACGAGCAGTACTTC.